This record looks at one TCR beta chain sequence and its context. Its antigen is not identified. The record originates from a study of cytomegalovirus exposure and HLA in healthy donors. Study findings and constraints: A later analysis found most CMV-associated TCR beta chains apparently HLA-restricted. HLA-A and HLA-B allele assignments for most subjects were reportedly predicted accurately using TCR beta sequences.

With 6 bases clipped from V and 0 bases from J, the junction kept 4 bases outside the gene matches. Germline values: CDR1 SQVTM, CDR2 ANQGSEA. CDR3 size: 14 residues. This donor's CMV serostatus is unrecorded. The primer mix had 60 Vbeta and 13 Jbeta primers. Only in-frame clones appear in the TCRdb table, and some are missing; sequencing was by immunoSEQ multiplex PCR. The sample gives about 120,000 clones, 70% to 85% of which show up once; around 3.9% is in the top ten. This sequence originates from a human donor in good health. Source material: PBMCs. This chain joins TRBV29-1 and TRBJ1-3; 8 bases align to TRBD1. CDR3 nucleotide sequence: TGCAGCGTGCGGGACAGGTCCTCTGGAAACACCATATATTTT. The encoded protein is CSVRDRSSGNTIYF.